This TCR beta chain was identified during a study of post-analysis software for immune sequencing data. General study results and limits: Diversity measured as normalized Chao1 was significantly lower in multiple sclerosis patients than in controls. Among roughly five TRBV segments more frequent in patients than controls were TRBV5-6, TRBV5-1 and TRBV20-1.

V was pared by 1 base and J by 2 bases, with 6 bases between. The CDR3 length is 13 residues. Per germline, CDR1 MNHNY and CDR2 SVGAGI (reference sequence). Unique molecular identifiers featured in each of the TCR beta cDNA libraries. One entry per CDR3 protein, called by TCRdb with MiXCR from the PCR reads. This table has about 820,000 distinct CDR3 sequences, about 50% appearing once. In the case of this clonotype: The antigen is undetermined.

The chain couples TRBV6-6 to TRBJ2-7; no clear D gene. The receptor comes from a girl under 18 with multiple sclerosis. The sequencing input was blood. CDR3 amino acids: CASSYWETYEQYF. The CDR3 DNA follows: TGTGCCAGCAGTTACTGGGAAACCTACGAGCAGTACTTC.